This TCR beta chain was retrieved from a study of T-cell memory formation after mild COVID-19. Study outcomes and limitations: Clones contracting over day 15 to 85 were CD4/CD8 balanced, with later expanders leaning CD4+. Among clones peaking at day 37 in the second wave, SARS-CoV-2 specificity remained unconfirmed.

With respect to this clonotype: As yet, its antigen is unknown.

Germline CDR1 reads LGHDT; CDR2 reads YNNKEL (reference sequence). CDR3 length: 13 residues. The germline V and J ends were trimmed by 10 bases and 5 bases, with 14 bases remaining between them. TCRdb passed the 5' RACE reads through MiXCR, listing each CDR3 protein once. Among roughly 400,000 distinct CDR3 sequences listed, around 17% were seen once. The clonotype was recovered from a man in his late teens or twenties who had mild COVID-19 (a few samples of this study predate the infection). Cell type and time point are not known. V gene TRBV3-1 combines with J gene TRBJ2-2, with a weak D call TRBD2 (5 bases). Sequenced input: PBMCs or a T cell subset sorted from them (not recorded which). The CDR3 DNA reads as TGTGCCATCCGAAGTCTAGCTACCGGGGAGCTGTTTTTT. Protein product: CAIRSLATGELFF.